These 15 T cell receptor beta chains came from one sample sequenced in a study of blood T cell repertoires in COVID-19. Assay: immunoSEQ multiplex PCR; the TCRdb copy retains only in-frame clones and omits some. Of about 80,000 clones in the sample, roughly 79% were seen once. The sequencing sample was made of peripheral blood. Receptors originate from a human donor in a cohort sampled during active COVID-19.

This chain connects TRBV5-6 to TRBJ2-4, with a tentative D call TRBD2 (5 bases). Germline-derived CDR1 and CDR2 are SGHDT and YYEEEE. With 1 base removed from V and 6 bases from J, the gap between germline ends came to 17 bases. The CDR3 runs to 16 residues. CDR3 in amino acids: CASSLNPAGVGNIQYF. The CDR3 nucleotides read TGTGCCAGCAGCTTGAATCCCGCCGGGGTCGGAAACATTCAGTACTTC.

This chain's CDR3 is CASSKRPLNYGYTF. CDR3 DNA: TGTGCCAGCAGTAAGCGCCCTCTTAACTATGGCTACACCTTC. J is TRBJ1-2 and V is TRBV6-2 or TRBV6-3, with D unresolved. The CDR3 spans 14 residues. Germline V CDR1 and CDR2: MNHEY, SVGEGT. V was pared by 5 bases and J by 1 base, with 11 bases between.

This clone was detected only a few times. The chain joins TRBV19 to TRBJ2-1; 8 positions agree with TRBD1. The CDR3 is 14 amino acids. Trimming at V came to 6 bases and at J to 5 bases, leaving 6 bases not matched to a gene. CDR1 is LNHDA and CDR2 is SQIVND in the germline V gene (reference sequence). For the CDR3, the DNA is TGTGCCAGTAGGGAGACAGGGGTGGACAATGAGCAGTTCTTC. It is translated as CASRETGVDNEQFF.

The V call is TRBV5-1, the J call TRBJ1-6, with D possibly TRBD1 on 6 matching bases. CDR3 size: 16 residues. Trimming removed 4 bases from V and 10 bases from J, with 21 bases in between. Germline CDR1 reads SGHRS; CDR2 reads YFSETQ. CDR3 nucleotide sequence: TGCGCCAGCAGCCCTTGGGGTACAGGGATACAATCACCCCTCCACTTT. This sequence encodes CASSPWGTGIQSPLHF.

The V call is TRBV6-5, the J call TRBJ2-5; 10 bases match TRBD1. The CDR3 has 14 amino acids. The V gene's germline CDR1 is MNHEY and CDR2 SVGAGI. After removal of 8 bases from V and 2 bases from J, the junction contained 5 bases not matched to a gene. Here the CDR3 reads CASRGQGQQETQYF. CDR3 bases: TGTGCCAGCCGGGGACAGGGGCAACAAGAGACCCAGTACTTC.

Comment on this clone: The limits of the CDR3 on the DNA are not certain, so only TCRdb's listed CDR3 is given. The V call is TRBV24-1, the J call TRBJ2-1; the table names TRBD1, a call not compared with the DNA. The CDR3 length is 16 residues, termini included. Germline V gives CDR1 KGHDR, CDR2 SFDVKD. The chain's CDR3 is CATSDSGQGPYNEQFF.

The chain links TRBV9 to TRBJ1-6; perhaps TRBD1 as D (5 bases). Germline lookup yields CDR1 SGDLS and CDR2 YYNGEE. CDR3 length: 14 amino acids. V lost 0 bases and J lost 8, with 9 bases in between. DNA of the CDR3: TGTGCCAGCAGCGTAGAGGGGTCTTATTCACCCCTCCACTTT. This sequence encodes CASSVEGSYSPLHF.

This chain joins TRBV11-2 and TRBJ2-7; the D is unclear. Per the germline V gene, CDR1 is SGHAT and CDR2 is FQNNGV. Trimming took 2 bases from V and 4 from J, leaving 9 bases between them. The CDR3 is 13 amino acids. The CDR3: CASSLSRSYEQYV. DNA for the CDR3: TGTGCCAGCAGCTTATCTAGGTCTTACGAGCAGTACGTC.

This clone was picked up a small number of times. The genes are TRBV28 and TRBJ1-2; D may be TRBD1 (5 bases). CDR1 and CDR2 from the germline V gene are MDHEN and SYDVKM. The CDR3 sequence is 13 residues long. Trimming left V 5 bases short and J 1 base short, with 8 bases between. CDR3 nucleotide sequence: TGTGCCAGCAGTGACAGTTATAACTATGGCTACACCTTC. Its protein product is CASSDSYNYGYTF.

V is TRBV4-3 and J is TRBJ1-1, with 7 nucleotides matching TRBD1. The ends lost 2 bases at V and 2 bases at J; junction bases unmatched: 5. The CDR3 length is 15 residues. CDR1 is LGHNA and CDR2 is YSLEER in the germline V gene. CDR3 nucleotide sequence: TGCGCCAGCAGCCAATCACAGGGGTTTAACACTGAAGCTTTCTTT. This encodes CASSQSQGFNTEAFF.

This chain uses TRBV6-5 with TRBJ1-2; TRBD1 matches at 9 bases. V lost 2 bases to trimming and J lost 2 bases; unmatched junction nucleotides: 3. This CDR3 is 15 amino acids long. CDR1 and CDR2 from the germline V gene are MNHEY and SVGAGI. The CDR3 DNA follows: TGTGCCAGCAGTTACGGACAGGGGCCCAACTATGGCTACACCTTC. Its protein is CASSYGQGPNYGYTF.

In its sample, this clone was seen once. V and J are TRBV15 and TRBJ1-1; possible D gene TRBD1, 5 bases. The CDR3 contains 15 residues. The V gene lost 4 bases and the J gene lost 4 bases, with 16 bases spanning the gap. The germline V gene has CDR1 LNHNV and CDR2 YYDKDF (reference sequence). CDR3 nucleotide sequence: TGTGCCACCAGCAATGATCCAGGGTACGGCACTGAAGCTTTCTTT. This sequence encodes CATSNDPGYGTEAFF.

In DNA form, the CDR3 reads TGTGCCAGCTCCCAACTCCGACAGCCCCAGCATTTT. As protein: CASSQLRQPQHF. J is TRBJ1-5 and V is TRBV18; D is unresolved. V lost 6 bases and J lost 7, with 10 bases in between. Germline lookup yields CDR1 KGHSH and CDR2 LQKENI. This CDR3 is built from 12 residues.

The gene calls are TRBV9 and TRBJ1-1; no reliable D call. V lost 0 bases and J 1 base, leaving 7 bases between the germline ends. The CDR3 has 14 residues. CDR1 is SGDLS and CDR2 is YYNGEE in the germline V gene. In DNA form, the CDR3 reads TGTGCCAGCAGCGTAGGGAGCAGGAACACTGAAGCTTTCTTT. Translation gives CASSVGSRNTEAFF.

The chain combines TRBV12-3 or TRBV12-4 with TRBJ1-2; D is ambiguous. V lost 10 bases to trimming and J lost 4 bases, with 16 bases between them. CDR3 length: 13 amino acids. CDR3: CATLVGPAYGYTF. The CDR3 DNA follows: TGTGCCACCTTAGTTGGGCCGGCCTATGGCTACACCTTC.